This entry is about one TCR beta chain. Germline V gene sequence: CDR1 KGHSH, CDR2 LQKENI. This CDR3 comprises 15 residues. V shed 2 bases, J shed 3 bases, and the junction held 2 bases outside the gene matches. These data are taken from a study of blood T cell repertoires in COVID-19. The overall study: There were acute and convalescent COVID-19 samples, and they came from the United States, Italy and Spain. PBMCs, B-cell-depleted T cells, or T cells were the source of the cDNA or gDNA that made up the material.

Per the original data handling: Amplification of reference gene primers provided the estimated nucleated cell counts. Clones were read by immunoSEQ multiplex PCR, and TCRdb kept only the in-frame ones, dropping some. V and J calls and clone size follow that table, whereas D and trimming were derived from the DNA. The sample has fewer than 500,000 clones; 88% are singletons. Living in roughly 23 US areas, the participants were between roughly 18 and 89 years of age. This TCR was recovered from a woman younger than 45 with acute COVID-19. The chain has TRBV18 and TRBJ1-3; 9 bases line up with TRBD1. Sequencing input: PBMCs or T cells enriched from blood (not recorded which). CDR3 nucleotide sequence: TGTGCCAGCTCACCAGGACAGGGGAGTGGAAACACCATATATTTT. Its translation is CASSPGQGSGNTIYF.